The 13 T cell receptor beta chains below were found in one sample sequenced in a study of blood T cell repertoires in COVID-19. TCRdb keeps only in-frame clones here, not all; method: immunoSEQ multiplex PCR. In the table there are approximately 500,000 clones, about 88% of which are singletons. The sequenced material came from peripheral blood. Every receptor here comes from a woman aged 45 to 65 with COVID-19, enrolled during active disease.

V and J are TRBV30 and TRBJ1-2, with 9 bases fitting TRBD1. Looked up from germline, CDR1 is GTSNPN and CDR2 is SVGIG (reference sequence). V was clipped by 7 bases and J by 8 bases; unmatched bases: 8. The CDR3 has 12 amino acids. The CDR3 DNA is TGTGCCTTCGACAGGGGGGCCTTCGGCTACACCTTC. Its translation is CAFDRGAFGYTF.

V and J are TRBV30 and TRBJ1-3; D unclear. The CDR3 spans 13 residues. CDR1 is GTSNPN, CDR2 SVGIG, per germline (reference sequence). The CDR3 DNA reads TGTGCTATGGCCATTGGTGCTGGAAACACCATATATTTT. Translation: CAMAIGAGNTIYF.

The rearrangement joins TRBV10-3 to TRBJ1-2; 9 nucleotides align to TRBD1. Trimming cost V 3 bases and J 13 bases; bases outside gene matches: 15. This CDR3 spans 15 amino acids. Germline lookup yields CDR1 ENHRY and CDR2 SYGVKD. CDR3 nucleotides: TGTGCCATCAGTGATAGTTCCGGGACAGGGACTCGCTGCACCTTC. Its protein product is CAISDSSGTGTRCTF.

The chain couples TRBV5-5 to TRBJ1-1; perhaps TRBD1 as D (6 bases). Trimming took off 2 bases at V and 3 bases at J, with 17 bases between the two ends. The CDR3 loop spans 16 amino acids. Germline V lookup: CDR1 SGHKS, CDR2 YYEKEE (reference sequence). Here the CDR3 DNA reads TGTGCCAGCAGCTTTCAGGGGTCAAGGGTGGACACTGAAGCTTTCTTT. Its protein is CASSFQGSRVDTEAFF.

The gene calls are TRBV5-1 and TRBJ2-7; maybe TRBD1 (6 bases). Per germline, CDR1 SGHRS and CDR2 YFSETQ. The CDR3 length is 15 residues. V was trimmed by 4 bases and J by 0 bases, leaving 14 bases between them. The DNA for the CDR3 is TGCGCCAGCAGCGGACAGCTAGCAAGCTCCTACGAGCAGTACTTC. Residues: CASSGQLASSYEQYF.

The chain couples TRBV18 to TRBJ1-2; 11 positions match TRBD1. The germline gives CDR1 KGHSH, CDR2 LQKENI. The CDR3 runs to 14 residues. Germline trimming cut 6 bases from V and 8 bases from J; bases unmatched to any gene: 8. DNA of the CDR3: TGTGCCAGCTCGCCGGACAGGGGGCGGCTGGGCTACACCTTC. The encoded protein is CASSPDRGRLGYTF. Complete variable domain (other parts from reference TRBV18 and TRBJ1-2): NAGVMQNPRHLVRRRGQEARLRCSPMKGHSHVYWYRQLPEEGLKFMVYLQKENIIDESGMPKERFSAEFPKEGPSILRIQQVVRGDSAAYFCASSPDRGRLGYTFGSGTRLTVV.

The chain has TRBV12-3 or TRBV12-4 and TRBJ1-2, with D perhaps TRBD1 (5 bases). V was cut by 3 bases and J by 4 bases, with 9 bases left in between. This CDR3 region has 13 residues. This chain's CDR3 is CASSLPRAYGYTF. The CDR3 DNA sequence: TGTGCCAGCAGTTTGCCCAGGGCCTATGGCTACACCTTC.

The CDR3 loop reads CAWSVMAGTEAFF. The CDR3 DNA follows: TGTGCCTGGAGTGTAATGGCGGGCACTGAAGCTTTCTTT. The chain is built from TRBV30 and TRBJ1-1; D call uncertain. V dropped 0 bases and J dropped 4 bases, with 9 bases sitting between them. Germline V gene data show CDR1 as GTSNPN and CDR2 as SVGIG (reference sequence). The CDR3 extends over 13 amino acids.

The rearrangement joins TRBV6-1 to TRBJ2-1, with TRBD2 identical over 11 bases. Germline loops: CDR1 MNHNS, CDR2 SASEGT. The CDR3 has 16 amino acids. J gave up 6 bases and V 0 bases, and 4 bases lay outside the gene matches. CDR3 DNA: TGTGCCAGCAGTGAAGCGCTAGCGGGGGGCTTCAATGAGCAGTTCTTC. Amino acids: CASSEALAGGFNEQFF.

The rearrangement joins TRBV7-2 to TRBJ1-3; 9 bases match TRBD1. Trimming at V came to 5 bases and at J to 4 bases, leaving 6 bases not matched to a gene. Germline CDR1 reads SGHTA; CDR2 reads FQGNSA. The CDR3 has 15 amino acids. Written as DNA, the CDR3 is TGTGCCAGCAGCGGACGGACAGGGGTCGGAAACACCATATATTTT. Translating gives CASSGRTGVGNTIYF. Drawing the rest from reference TRBV7-2 and TRBJ1-3, the complete variable domain is GAGVSQSPSNKVTEKGKDVELRCDPISGHTALYWYRQSLGQGLEFLIYFQGNSAPDKSGLPSDRFSAERTGGSVSTLTIQRTQQEDSAVYLCASSGRTGVGNTIYFGEGSWLTVV.

The V and J genes are TRBV4-1 and TRBJ1-2; D ambiguous. V shed 4 bases and J shed 8 bases, with 23 bases lying between them. From germline, CDR1 is MGHRA and CDR2 YSYEKL. This CDR3 contains 16 residues. The CDR3 DNA reads as TGCGCCAGCAGCCCTTCTCCGACGGGAATTCAACGGGGCTACACCTTC. Amino acid sequence: CASSPSPTGIQRGYTF.

The V gene is TRBV3-1 (or the pseudogene TRBV3-2), the J gene TRBJ2-2; 10 positions match TRBD2. The CDR3 covers 18 residues. Germline values: CDR1 LGHDT, CDR2 YNNKEL (reference sequence). The V and J ends lost 0 bases and 2 bases, in that order; junction bases with no gene match: 6. The DNA for the CDR3 is TGTGCCAGCAGCCAAGAGGCTAGCGGGGGCCTTAACACCGGGGAGCTGTTTTTT. Protein: CASSQEASGGLNTGELFF.

This chain uses TRBV11-2 with TRBJ1-2, with TRBD1 matching 10 bases. The CDR3 consists of 14 residues. Germline V gene sequence: CDR1 SGHAT, CDR2 FQNNGV. After removal of 8 bases from V and 8 bases from J, the junction contained 11 bases not matched to a gene. CDR3 sequence reads: CASELTGGAEGYTF. CDR3 nucleotide sequence: TGTGCCAGCGAACTGACAGGGGGCGCTGAGGGCTACACCTTC.